The text below deals with one T cell receptor beta chain. Its antigen is unidentified. Healthy donors had no documented immune events, such as infections, while sampled. This sample was included in a study of identifying expanded T cells in peripheral blood. Broader study findings: Over two and four weeks, about 15 and 19 clones changed, versus around 1.1 between replicates. Approximately two-week clone count variance significantly increased as total template count grew.

V lost 3 bases to trimming and J lost 1 base; unmatched junction nucleotides: 14. This CDR3 has 18 amino acids. Germline V CDR1 and CDR2: MDHEN, SYDVKM. The table came from immunoSEQ multiplex PCR; TCRdb's copy has only in-frame clones and leaves some out. The profile shows around 66,000 clones, 80% to 90% of them singletons. The sequencing sample was made of blood. This chain joins TRBV28 and TRBJ2-5; 7 bases are a match to TRBD1. This receptor was taken from a person aged 18 to 70 in good health. CDR3 in amino acids: CASSFPGQDEKIQETQYF. The CDR3 nucleotides read TGTGCCAGCAGTTTCCCCGGACAGGACGAAAAAATCCAAGAGACCCAGTACTTC.